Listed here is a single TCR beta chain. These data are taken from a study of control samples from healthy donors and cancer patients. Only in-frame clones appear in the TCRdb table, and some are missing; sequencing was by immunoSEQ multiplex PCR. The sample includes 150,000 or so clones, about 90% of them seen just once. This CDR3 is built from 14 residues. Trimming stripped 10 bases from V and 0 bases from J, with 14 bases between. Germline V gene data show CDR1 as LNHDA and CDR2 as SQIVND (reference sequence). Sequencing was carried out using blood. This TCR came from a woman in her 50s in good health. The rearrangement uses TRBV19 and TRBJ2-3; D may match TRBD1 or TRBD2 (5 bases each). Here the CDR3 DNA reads TGTGCCACACGGGACGGACCTAGCACAGATACGCAGTATTTT. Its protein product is CATRDGPSTDTQYF.